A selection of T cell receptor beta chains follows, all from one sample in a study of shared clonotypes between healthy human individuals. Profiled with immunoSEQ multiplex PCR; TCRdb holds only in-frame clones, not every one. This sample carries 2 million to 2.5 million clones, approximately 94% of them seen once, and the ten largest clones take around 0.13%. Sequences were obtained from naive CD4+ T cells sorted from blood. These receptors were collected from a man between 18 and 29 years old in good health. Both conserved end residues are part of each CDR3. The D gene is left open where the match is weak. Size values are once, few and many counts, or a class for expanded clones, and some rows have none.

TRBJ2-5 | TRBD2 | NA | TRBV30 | CASLKLAGVETQYF | TGTGCCTCTCTTAAACTAGCGGGAGTAGAGACCCAGTACTTC
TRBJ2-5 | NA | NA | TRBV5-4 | CASSLGSSRRETQYF | TGTGCCAGCAGCTTGGGGTCTAGCAGGCGTGAGACCCAGTACTTC
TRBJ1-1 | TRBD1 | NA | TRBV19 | CASRPTGARRAFF | TGTGCCAGTAGGCCGACAGGGGCTCGGCGAGCTTTCTTT
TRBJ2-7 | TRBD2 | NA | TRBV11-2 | CASSLGLAKAYEQYF | TGTGCCAGCAGCTTAGGACTAGCTAAAGCCTACGAGCAGTACTTC
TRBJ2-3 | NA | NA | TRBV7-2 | CASSLPTTDTQYF | TGTGCCAGCAGCCTTCCAACCACAGATACGCAGTATTTT
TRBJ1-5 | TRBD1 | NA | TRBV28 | CASSLHRGISNQPQHF | TGTGCCAGCAGTTTGCACAGGGGAATTAGCAATCAGCCCCAGCATTTT
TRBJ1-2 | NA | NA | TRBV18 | CASSPPGRSESYGYTF | TGTGCCAGCTCACCACCAGGACGGTCGGAGTCTTATGGCTACACCTTC
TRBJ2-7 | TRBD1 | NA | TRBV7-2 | CASSSRLQGPPNYEQYF | TGTGCCAGCAGCAGTAGATTACAGGGGCCACCGAATTACGAGCAGTACTTC
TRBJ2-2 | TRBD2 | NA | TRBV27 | CASSLLPSGWGELFF | TGTGCCAGCAGTTTATTGCCTAGCGGATGGGGGGAGCTGTTTTTT
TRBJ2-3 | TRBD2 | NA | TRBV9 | CASSVAVRRGGLDTQYF | TGTGCCAGCAGCGTAGCGGTTCGGCGGGGGGGATTAGATACGCAGTATTTT
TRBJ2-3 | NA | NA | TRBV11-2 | CASSLVRFGSLPDTQYF | TGTGCCAGCAGCTTAGTGAGGTTTGGATCTCTCCCAGATACGCAGTATTTT
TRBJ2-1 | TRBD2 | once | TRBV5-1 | CASSLRGLVNEQFF | TGCGCCAGCAGCTTGCGGGGACTAGTCAATGAGCAGTTCTTC
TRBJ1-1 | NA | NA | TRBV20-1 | CSAGGNTEAFF | TGCAGTGCTGGGGGAAACACTGAAGCTTTCTTT
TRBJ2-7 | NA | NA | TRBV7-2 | CASSLQGYEQYF | TGTGCCAGCAGTTTACAGGGCTACGAGCAGTACTTC
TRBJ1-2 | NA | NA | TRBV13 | CASSFQGYGYTF | TGTGCCAGCAGCTTCCAGGGGTATGGCTACACCTTC
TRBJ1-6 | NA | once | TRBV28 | CASSQRGSYNSPLHF | TGTGCCAGCAGTCAGAGAGGATCCTATAATTCACCCCTCCACTTT
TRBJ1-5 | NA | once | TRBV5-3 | CARSLAGVIEPTVKLSNQPQHF | TGTGCCAGAAGCTTGGCCGGAGTAATCGAACCGACAGTGAAACTTAGCAATCAGCCCCAGCATTTT
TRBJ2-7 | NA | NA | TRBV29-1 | CSVGGPRGEQYF | TGCAGCGTCGGGGGCCCGCGGGGCGAGCAGTACTTC
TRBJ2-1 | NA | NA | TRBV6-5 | CASRGWDNEQFF | TGTGCCAGCAGGGGGTGGGACAATGAGCAGTTCTTC
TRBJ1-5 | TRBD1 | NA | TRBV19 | CASSMGQGNQPQHF | TGTGCCAGTAGTATGGGACAGGGCAATCAGCCCCAGCATTTT
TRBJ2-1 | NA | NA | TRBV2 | CAIKKGTGLLGEQFF | TGTGCCATCAAAAAAGGAACAGGGTTATTAGGTGAGCAGTTCTTC
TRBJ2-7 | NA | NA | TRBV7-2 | CASSLAPLGEQYF | TGTGCCAGCAGCTTAGCCCCGCTGGGCGAGCAGTACTTC
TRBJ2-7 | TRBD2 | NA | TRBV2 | CASCTLLAGEQYF | TGTGCCAGCTGCACATTACTAGCGGGCGAGCAGTACTTC
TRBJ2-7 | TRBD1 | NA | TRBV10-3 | CAIRGTGEHEQYF | TGTGCCATCAGAGGGACAGGGGAACACGAGCAGTACTTC
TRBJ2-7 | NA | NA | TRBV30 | CAWSVGGDLNEQYF | TGTGCCTGGAGTGTTGGAGGGGACCTAAACGAGCAGTACTTC
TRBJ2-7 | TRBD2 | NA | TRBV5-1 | CASRRAGEQYF | TGCGCCAGCAGGCGAGCGGGGGAGCAGTACTTC
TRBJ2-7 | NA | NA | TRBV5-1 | CASSLDGGEQYF | TGCGCCAGCAGCTTGGACGGGGGCGAGCAGTACTTC
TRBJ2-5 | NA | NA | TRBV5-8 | CASSLGRTRSYQETQYF | TGTGCCAGCAGCTTGGGACGTACCCGGTCCTACCAAGAGACCCAGTACTTC
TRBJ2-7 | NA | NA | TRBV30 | CAWSVSGGPYEQYF | TGTGCCTGGAGTGTATCTGGGGGGCCGTACGAGCAGTACTTC
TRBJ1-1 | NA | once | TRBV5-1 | CASSPGSPTNTEAFF | TGCGCCAGCAGCCCGGGGAGCCCGACGAACACTGAAGCTTTCTTT